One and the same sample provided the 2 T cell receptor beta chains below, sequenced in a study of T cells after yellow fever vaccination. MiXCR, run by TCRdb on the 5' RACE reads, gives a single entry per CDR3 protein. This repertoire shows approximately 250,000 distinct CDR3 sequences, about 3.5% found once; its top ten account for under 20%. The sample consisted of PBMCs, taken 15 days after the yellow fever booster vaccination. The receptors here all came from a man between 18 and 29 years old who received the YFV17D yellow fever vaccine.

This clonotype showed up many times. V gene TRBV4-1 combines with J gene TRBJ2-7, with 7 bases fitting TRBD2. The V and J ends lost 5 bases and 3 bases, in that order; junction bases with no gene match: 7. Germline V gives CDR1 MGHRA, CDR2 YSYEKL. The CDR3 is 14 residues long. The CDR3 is CASSKSGGGYEQYV. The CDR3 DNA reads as TGCGCCAGCAGCAAATCGGGGGGAGGCTACGAGCAGTACGTC.

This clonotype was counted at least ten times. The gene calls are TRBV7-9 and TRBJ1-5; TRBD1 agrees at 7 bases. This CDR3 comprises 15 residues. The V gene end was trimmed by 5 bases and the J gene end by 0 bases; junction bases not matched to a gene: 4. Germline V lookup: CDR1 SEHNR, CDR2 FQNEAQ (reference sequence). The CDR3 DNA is TGTGCCAGCAGCCGGGACAGTCATAGCAATCAGCCCCAGCATTTT. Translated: CASSRDSHSNQPQHF.